The 23 T cell receptor beta chains reported below all come from one sample, sequenced in a study of blood T cell repertoires in COVID-19. Libraries were prepared by immunoSEQ multiplex PCR; TCRdb keeps only in-frame clonotypes and omits some of them. The sample includes roughly 180,000 clones, roughly 81% of them seen just once. Sequenced sample: peripheral blood. The receptor source for this set is a man aged 35-49 years who had recovered from COVID-19.

The chain uses TRBV15 and TRBJ1-2, with a weak D call TRBD1 (5 bases). The CDR3 is 13 amino acids. From germline, CDR1 is LNHNV and CDR2 YYDKDF (reference sequence). The germline V and J ends were trimmed by 4 bases and 4 bases, with 10 bases remaining between them. CDR3 amino acids: CATSKDIRYGYTF. The CDR3 DNA sequence: TGTGCCACCAGCAAGGACATTCGCTATGGCTACACCTTC.

The chain is built from TRBV11-2 and TRBJ2-5; 8 nucleotides agree with TRBD2. The junction had 3 bases not matched to a gene; V was cut back by 1 base and J by 5 bases. Germline V CDR1 and CDR2: SGHAT, FQNNGV. The CDR3 is 14 amino acids. This CDR3 reads CASSLVSGMETQYF. The CDR3 nucleotides read TGTGCCAGCAGCTTAGTTAGCGGGATGGAGACCCAGTACTTC.

This chain uses TRBV12-3 or TRBV12-4 with TRBJ1-3, with no clear D. Trimming pared 6 bases from V and 1 base from J, leaving 4 bases between. This CDR3 region has 12 residues. The CDR3 DNA reads as TGTGCCAGCAGGCGATCTGGAAACACCATATATTTT. Encoded protein: CASRRSGNTIYF.

The chain recombines TRBV14 with TRBJ2-2, with 7 bases that match TRBD1. V was clipped by 3 bases and J by 1 base; unmatched bases: 2. CDR1 is SGHDN, CDR2 FVKESK, per germline. The CDR3 sequence is 15 residues long. CDR3 coding DNA: TGTGCCAGCAGCCACAGGGGGTGGAACACCGGGGAGCTGTTTTTT. Its protein is CASSHRGWNTGELFF.

V usage is TRBV4-3 and J usage is TRBJ2-7, with 7 bases lining up with TRBD1. Germline V gene data show CDR1 as LGHNA and CDR2 as YSLEER. The CDR3 covers 13 residues. The junction had 5 bases not matched to a gene; V was cut back by 4 bases and J by 5 bases. The CDR3 DNA follows: TGCGCCAGCAGCCTCATGACAGGGAACGAGCAGTACTTC. It encodes CASSLMTGNEQYF.

The chain recombines TRBV4-1 with TRBJ1-4, with D hard to call. Trimming removed 3 bases at V and 4 bases at J, with 15 bases between. The germline V gene encodes CDR1 MGHRA and CDR2 YSYEKL. The length of the CDR3 is 16 residues. CDR3 in amino acids: CASSHAFGPINEKLFF. Written as DNA, the CDR3 is TGCGCCAGCAGCCACGCCTTTGGGCCGATTAATGAAAAACTGTTTTTT.

J is TRBJ2-7 and V is TRBV6-6; a weak D match, TRBD2 (6 bases). Germline lookup yields CDR1 MNHNY and CDR2 SVGAGI (reference sequence). The V end lost 5 bases, the J end lost 2 bases, and 25 bases lay between the germline ends. The CDR3 sequence is 18 residues long. CDR3 bases: TGTGCCAGCAGTCCTACAATACGCACACTAGCTCGAACCTACGAGCAGTACTTC. Its translation: CASSPTIRTLARTYEQYF.

This clone was recorded once. In DNA form, the CDR3 reads TGTGCCTGGAGTGTCGGCCTAGCGGTCTCCTACGAGCAGTACTTC. The encoded protein is CAWSVGLAVSYEQYF. This rearrangement joins TRBV30 to TRBJ2-7, with 7 bases aligning to TRBD2. CDR1 and CDR2 (germline): GTSNPN, SVGIG (reference sequence). The J segment lost 0 bases and the V segment lost 0 bases, leaving 5 bases of the junction unmatched. The CDR3 length is 15 residues.

The V call is TRBV5-1, the J call TRBJ2-7, with D perhaps TRBD2 (6 bases). The CDR3 covers 15 residues. CDR1 is SGHRS, CDR2 YFSETQ, per germline. Between the trimmed V and J ends, which lost 4 bases and 2 bases, there was a span of 16 bases. CDR3 in DNA: TGCGCCAGCAGCGCGGAGGGAACGTCCGCCTACGAGCAGTACTTC. Its translation is CASSAEGTSAYEQYF. The full variable domain, with the rest looked up from reference TRBV5-1 and TRBJ2-7, is KAGVTQTPRYLIKTRGQQVTLSCSPISGHRSVSWYQQTPGQGLQFLFEYFSETQRNKGNFPGRFSGRQFSNSRSEMNVSTLELGDSALYLCASSAEGTSAYEQYFGPGTRLTVT.

The chain carries TRBV19 and TRBJ1-5; TRBD1 matches 7 bases. V lost 7 bases and J lost 5; bases outside the gene matches: 5. The CDR3 consists of 13 residues. The V gene's germline CDR1 is LNHDA and CDR2 SQIVND (reference sequence). This CDR3 is CASNPDRDQPQHF. CDR3 bases: TGTGCCAGTAACCCTGACAGGGATCAGCCCCAGCATTTT.

The J gene is TRBJ1-4, the V gene TRBV3-1 (or the pseudogene TRBV3-2), with 7 bases that match TRBD1. Germline trimming cut 1 base from V and 5 bases from J; bases unmatched to any gene: 10. CDR3 length: 17 residues. Per germline, CDR1 LGHDT and CDR2 YNNKEL (reference sequence). This chain's CDR3 is CASSQGGAGGANEKLFF. In nucleotides, the CDR3 is TGTGCCAGCAGCCAAGGGGGGGCAGGGGGTGCGAATGAAAAACTGTTTTTT.

The gene calls are TRBV28 and TRBJ2-7; perhaps TRBD2 as D (6 bases). In germline, CDR1 is MDHEN, CDR2 SYDVKM. The CDR3 runs 14 residues. V was trimmed by 3 bases and J by 5 bases, leaving 14 bases between them. CDR3 in DNA: TGTGCCAGCAGTTTGACGGGAGCTTACGACGAGCAGTACTTC. Its translation: CASSLTGAYDEQYF.

The gene calls are TRBV4-3 and TRBJ2-1; 10 bases are a match to TRBD2. This CDR3 spans 18 amino acids. Germline trimming cut 0 bases from V and 2 bases from J; bases unmatched to any gene: 7. The germline gives CDR1 LGHNA, CDR2 YSLEER. The CDR3 DNA is TGCGCCAGCAGCCAAGATTCCCTAGCGGGAGCTACCTACAATGAGCAGTTCTTC. It translates to CASSQDSLAGATYNEQFF.

This sequence joins TRBV11-3 and TRBJ2-1; 7 bases align to TRBD1. The CDR3 contains 13 residues. Per germline, CDR1 SGHNT and CDR2 YENEEA. J lost 12 bases, V lost 0 bases, and 5 bases had no gene match. The CDR3 spells CASSLDLAGGQFF. For the CDR3, the DNA is TGTGCCAGCAGCTTAGATCTTGCAGGGGGGCAGTTCTTC. Full variable domain (rest looked up from reference TRBV11-3 and TRBJ2-1): EAGVVQSPRYKIIEKKQPVAFWCNPISGHNTLYWYLQNLGQGPELLIRYENEEAVDDSQLPKDRFSAERLKGVDSTLKIQPAELGDSAVYLCASSLDLAGGQFFGPGTRLTVL.

The V and J genes are TRBV10-1 and TRBJ1-2, with 10 bases fitting TRBD1. The CDR3 sequence is 14 residues long. Losses at the gene ends were 2 bases for V and 7 bases for J; bases not matched to a gene: 4. The germline V gene encodes CDR1 WNHNN and CDR2 SYGVQD (reference sequence). For the CDR3, the DNA is TGCGCCAGCAGTGAGGACAGGGGGCAATGTGGCTACACCTTC. It yields the protein CASSEDRGQCGYTF.

This clone was detected once. J is TRBJ2-1 and V is TRBV5-4, with 9 bases fitting TRBD2. This CDR3 spans 15 amino acids. Germline assignment: CDR1 SGHNT and CDR2 YYREEE (reference sequence). The ends lost 0 bases at V and 10 bases at J; junction bases unmatched: 8. In DNA, the CDR3 is TGTGCCAGCAGCTTGGCCGGGGCGGGGGGGGAAGAGCAGTTCTTC. It specifies CASSLAGAGGEEQFF.

This sequence joins TRBV7-8 and TRBJ1-1; 8 nucleotides line up with TRBD1. The length of the CDR3 is 14 residues. The J segment lost 5 bases and the V segment lost 5 bases, leaving 7 bases of the junction unmatched. Germline values: CDR1 SGHVS, CDR2 FQNEAQ. In nucleotides, the CDR3 is TGTGCCAGCAGCGAACGGACAGGGTGGACTGAAGCTTTCTTT. Its translation is CASSERTGWTEAFF.

This chain joins TRBV5-1 and TRBJ2-1; the D is unclear. Trimming removed 0 bases at V and 12 bases at J, with 13 bases between. The CDR3 loop spans 13 amino acids. Per germline, CDR1 SGHRS and CDR2 YFSETQ. The CDR3 DNA follows: TGCGCCAGCAGCTTGGCAGACTCTTGGTGGCAGTTCTTC. As protein: CASSLADSWWQFF.

This chain links TRBV29-1 with TRBJ2-7, with TRBD2 matching 16 bases. Germline CDR1 and CDR2: SQVTM and ANQGSEA. This CDR3 spans 14 amino acids. J gave up 5 bases and V 6 bases, and 4 bases lay outside the gene matches. The CDR3 DNA is TGCAGCGTCGGGACTAGCGGGAGGGTTGACGAGCAGTACTTC. It specifies CSVGTSGRVDEQYF.

This clone was seen once. The CDR3 DNA reads TGTGCCAGCAGCCGATCCGGGACTTTCTCCTACGAGCAGTACTTC. Its protein is CASSRSGTFSYEQYF. The rearrangement links TRBV6-2 or TRBV6-3 to TRBJ2-7, with a weak D call TRBD2 (6 bases). Trimming stripped 6 bases from V and 0 bases from J, with 15 bases between. Germline CDR1 MNHEY, CDR2 SVGEGT. The CDR3 covers 15 residues.

The chain has TRBV19 and TRBJ1-5; 7 bases are a match to TRBD1. The germline V gene encodes CDR1 LNHDA and CDR2 SQIVND (reference sequence). Losses at the gene ends were 9 bases for V and 5 bases for J; bases not matched to a gene: 10. CDR3 size: 14 residues. The CDR3 DNA reads TGTGCCAGGCCCACCGGACAGGACTATCAGCCCCAGCATTTT. It codes for CARPTGQDYQPQHF.

The V gene is TRBV7-9, the J gene TRBJ2-3, with 7 bases aligning to TRBD2. V was pared by 1 base and J by 0 bases, with 4 bases of the junction left unmatched. CDR1 SEHNR and CDR2 FQNEAQ come from the germline V gene (reference sequence). This CDR3 is 16 amino acids long. CDR3 residues: CASSLVGRGSTDTQYF. The DNA of the CDR3 is TGTGCCAGCAGCTTAGTAGGGAGGGGAAGCACAGATACGCAGTATTTT. The full variable domain, in which reference TRBV7-9 and TRBJ2-3 provide the parts outside the CDR3, is DTGVSQNPRHKITKRGQNVTFRCDPISEHNRLYWYRQTLGQGPEFLTYFQNEAQLEKSRLLSDRFSAERPKGSFSTLEIQRTEQGDSAMYLCASSLVGRGSTDTQYFGPGTRLTVL.

The chain carries TRBV9 and TRBJ1-1; 7 bases map to TRBD1. The CDR3 is made up of 12 amino acids. The junction had 3 bases not matched to a gene; V was cut back by 3 bases and J by 7 bases. Germline CDR1 and CDR2: SGDLS and YYNGEE. CDR3 sequence (DNA): TGTGCCAGCAGCGGGACAGGTGGTGAAGCTTTCTTT. Amino acids: CASSGTGGEAFF.